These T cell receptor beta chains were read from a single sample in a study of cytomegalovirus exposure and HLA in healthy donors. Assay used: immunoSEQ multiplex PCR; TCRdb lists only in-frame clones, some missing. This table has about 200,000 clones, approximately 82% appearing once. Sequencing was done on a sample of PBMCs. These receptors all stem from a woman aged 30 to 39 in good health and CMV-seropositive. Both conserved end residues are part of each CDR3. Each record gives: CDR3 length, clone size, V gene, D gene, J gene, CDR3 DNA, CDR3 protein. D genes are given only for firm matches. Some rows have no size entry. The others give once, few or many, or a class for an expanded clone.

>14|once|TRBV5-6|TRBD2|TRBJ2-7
TGTGCCAGCAGCCTCTGGACTAGCGAATACGAGCAGTACTTC
CASSLWTSEYEQYF
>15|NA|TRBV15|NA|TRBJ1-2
TGTGCCACCAGCAGAGCGCGTGAGTGGAACTATGGCTACACCTTC
CATSRAREWNYGYTF
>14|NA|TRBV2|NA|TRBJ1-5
TGTGCCAGCCGACAGGTATATAGCAATCAGCCCCAGCATTTT
CASRQVYSNQPQHF
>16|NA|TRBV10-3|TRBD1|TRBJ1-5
TGTGCCATCAGTGACTATGCGACAGGGGGCAATCAGCCCCAGCATTTT
CAISDYATGGNQPQHF
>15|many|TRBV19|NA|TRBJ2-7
TGTGCCAGTAGTATTTCGGGAGCTTTCTCCTACGAGCAGTACTTC
CASSISGAFSYEQYF
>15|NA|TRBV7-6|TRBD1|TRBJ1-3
TGTGCCAGCAGCTTCCGGGACAGGGGTGGAAACACCATATATTTT
CASSFRDRGGNTIYF
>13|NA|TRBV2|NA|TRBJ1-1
TGTGCCAGCAGCGGACAGTTGAACACTGAAGCTTTCTTT
CASSGQLNTEAFF
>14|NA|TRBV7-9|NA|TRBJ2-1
TGTGCCAGCAGCCCTCTAGGCTCCTACAATGAGCAGTTCTTC
CASSPLGSYNEQFF
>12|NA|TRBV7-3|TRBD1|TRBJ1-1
TGTGCCAGCAGCTTAGCGGGACAGGAAGCTTTCTTT
CASSLAGQEAFF
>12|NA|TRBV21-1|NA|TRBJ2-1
TGTGCCAGCAGCCTCACGACAGTTTGGGAGTTCTTC
CASSLTTVWEFF
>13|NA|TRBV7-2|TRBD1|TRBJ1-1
TGTGCCAGCAGCCCGGCCAGGGACAGTGAAGCTTTCTTT
CASSPARDSEAFF
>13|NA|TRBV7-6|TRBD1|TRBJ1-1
TGTGCCAGTTCGACAGGGTCTTATACTGAAGCTTTCTTT
CASSTGSYTEAFF
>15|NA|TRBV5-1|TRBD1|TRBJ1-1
TGCGCCAGCAGCTTGGCGGTTGACAGGGGAACTGAAGCTTTCTTT
CASSLAVDRGTEAFF
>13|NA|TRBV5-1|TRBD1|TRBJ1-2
TGCGCCAGCAGCTCCGGACAGGGCCCTGGCTACACCTTC
CASSSGQGPGYTF
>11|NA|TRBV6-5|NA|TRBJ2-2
TGTGCCAGCAGGGTGGCGGATCAGCTGTTTTTT
CASRVADQLFF
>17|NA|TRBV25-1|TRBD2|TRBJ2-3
TGTGCCAGCAGTCTTCCTAGCGGCAGACTTAGCACAGATACGCAGTATTTT
CASSLPSGRLSTDTQYF
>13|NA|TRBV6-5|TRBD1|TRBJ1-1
TGTGCCAGCAGGGACAGGGAGGAAATCGCGGCTTTCTTT
CASRDREEIAAFF
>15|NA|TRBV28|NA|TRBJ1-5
TGTGCCAGCAGTTTCTCCTCAGGGTACAGTCAGCCCCAGCATTTT
CASSFSSGYSQPQHF
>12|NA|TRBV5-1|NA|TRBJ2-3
TGCGCCAGCAGCTACCGCCGAGGCACGCAGTATTTT
CASSYRRGTQYF
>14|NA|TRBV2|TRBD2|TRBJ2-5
TGTGCCAGCAGTTCGGGTAGCGGGATAGGGACCCAGTACTTC
CASSSGSGIGTQYF
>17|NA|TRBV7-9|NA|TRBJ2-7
TGTGCCAGCAGCTCGACTCAGGGGCAGCACCGATCCTACGAGCAGTACTTC
CASSSTQGQHRSYEQYF
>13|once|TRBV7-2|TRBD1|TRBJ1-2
TGTGCCAGCAGCTTAGGGACAGGGGGCGGCTACACCTTC
CASSLGTGGGYTF
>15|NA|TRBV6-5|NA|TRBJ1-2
TGTGCCAGCAGTTACTCGGCAGGGAGGAACTATGGCTACACCTTC
CASSYSAGRNYGYTF
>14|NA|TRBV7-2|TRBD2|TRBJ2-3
TGTGCCAGCAGGGTTGGACTAGCGGGTGATACGCAGTATTTT
CASRVGLAGDTQYF
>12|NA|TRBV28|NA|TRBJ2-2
TGTGCCAGCACAGGGAATTTAGGGGAGCTGTTTTTT
CASTGNLGELFF
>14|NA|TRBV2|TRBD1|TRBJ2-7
TGTGCCAGCAGAAAGGAGGGGACAGGCTACGAGCAGTACTTC
CASRKEGTGYEQYF
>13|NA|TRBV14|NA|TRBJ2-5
TGTGCCAGCAGCCAAGGCCTACAGGAGACCCAGTACTTC
CASSQGLQETQYF
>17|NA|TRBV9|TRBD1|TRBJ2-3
TGTGCCAGCAGCGTCCCCCGACAGGGTGGTTGGGCAGATACGCAGTATTTT
CASSVPRQGGWADTQYF
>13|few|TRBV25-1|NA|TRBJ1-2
TGTGCCAGCAGTGAATTGGTTAGACGGCGGTACACCTTC
CASSELVRRRYTF
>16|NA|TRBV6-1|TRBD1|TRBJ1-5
TGTGCCAGCAGTGAACTTCCAGGGGGAGGTAATCAGCCCCAGCATTTT
CASSELPGGGNQPQHF
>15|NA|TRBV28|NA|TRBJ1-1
TGTGCCAGCAAGGGAGGGAGCCAAGGGAACACTGAAGCTTTCTTT
CASKGGSQGNTEAFF
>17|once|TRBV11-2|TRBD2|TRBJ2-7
TGTGCCAGCAGCAGACTCGGGACTAGCGGGAGTAACTACGAGCAGTACTTC
CASSRLGTSGSNYEQYF
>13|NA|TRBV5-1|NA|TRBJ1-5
TGCGCCAGCAGCTTGGGTTCTGGCCAGCCCCAGCATTTT
CASSLGSGQPQHF
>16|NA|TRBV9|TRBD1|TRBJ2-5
TGTGCCAGCAGCCTAACTTCGGGACAGGGCCAAGAGACCCAGTACTTC
CASSLTSGQGQETQYF
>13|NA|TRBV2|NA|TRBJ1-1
TGTGCCAGCAGCTTCGAGGGGGACACTGAAGCTTTCTTT
CASSFEGDTEAFF
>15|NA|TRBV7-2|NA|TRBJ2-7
TGTGCCAGCAGCTTAGGTGGGGCGGCCCCCTACGAGCAGTACTTC
CASSLGGAAPYEQYF
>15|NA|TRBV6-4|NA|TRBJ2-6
TGTGCCAGCAGCGGACAGCACTCTGGGGCCAACGTCCTGACTTTC
CASSGQHSGANVLTF
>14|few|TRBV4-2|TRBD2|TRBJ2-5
TGTGCCAGCAGCCGGACTAGTGACATAGAGACCCAGTACTTC
CASSRTSDIETQYF
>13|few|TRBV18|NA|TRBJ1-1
TGTGCCAGCTCACCAACTATGAACACTGAAGCTTTCTTT
CASSPTMNTEAFF
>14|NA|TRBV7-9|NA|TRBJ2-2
TGTGCCAGCAGAGACCAGGCTAACACCGGGGAGCTGTTTTTT
CASRDQANTGELFF
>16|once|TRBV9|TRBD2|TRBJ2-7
TGTGCCAGCAGCGTAGGTTTTGGCGGGAGGGCCTACGAGCAGTACTTC
CASSVGFGGRAYEQYF
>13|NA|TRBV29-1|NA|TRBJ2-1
TGCAGCGTTGTTGTTTTGGAGGGAGTGAGTCGGTTCTTC
CSVVVLEGVSRFF
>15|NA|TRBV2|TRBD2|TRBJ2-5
TGTGCCAGCAGGGCGACTAGCGGGGGCCAAGAGACCCAGTACTTC
CASRATSGGQETQYF
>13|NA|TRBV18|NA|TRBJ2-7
TGTGCCAGCTCACCTAATACGGGTTACGAGCAGTACTTC
CASSPNTGYEQYF
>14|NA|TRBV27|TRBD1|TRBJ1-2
TGTGCCAGCAGTCCGATAACAGGGGATAATGGCTACACCTTC
CASSPITGDNGYTF
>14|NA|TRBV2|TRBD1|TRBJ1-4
TGTGCCAGCAGAACTGGACAGGGAGGGGAAAAACTGTTTTTT
CASRTGQGGEKLFF
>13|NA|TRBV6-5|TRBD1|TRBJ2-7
TGTGCCAGCAGCCGGGACAGGGACCACGAGCAGTACTTC
CASSRDRDHEQYF